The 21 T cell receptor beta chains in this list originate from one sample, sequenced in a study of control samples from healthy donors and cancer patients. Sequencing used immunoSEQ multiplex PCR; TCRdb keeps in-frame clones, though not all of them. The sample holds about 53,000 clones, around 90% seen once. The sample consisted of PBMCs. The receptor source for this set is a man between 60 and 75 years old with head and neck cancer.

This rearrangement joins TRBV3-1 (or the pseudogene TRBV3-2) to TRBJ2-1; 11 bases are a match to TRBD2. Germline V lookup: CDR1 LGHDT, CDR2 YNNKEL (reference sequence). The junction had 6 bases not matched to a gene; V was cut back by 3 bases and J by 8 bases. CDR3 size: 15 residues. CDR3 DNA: TGTGCCAGCAGCCACCGACTAGCGGGACGGTATGAGCAGTTCTTC. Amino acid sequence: CASSHRLAGRYEQFF.

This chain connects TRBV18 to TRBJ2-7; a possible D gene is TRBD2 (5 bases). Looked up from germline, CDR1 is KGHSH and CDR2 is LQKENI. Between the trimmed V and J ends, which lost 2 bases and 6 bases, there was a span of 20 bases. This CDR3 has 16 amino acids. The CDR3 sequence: CASSPASGGRSGEQYF. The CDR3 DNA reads TGTGCCAGCTCACCAGCCAGCGGAGGCAGATCAGGCGAGCAGTACTTC.

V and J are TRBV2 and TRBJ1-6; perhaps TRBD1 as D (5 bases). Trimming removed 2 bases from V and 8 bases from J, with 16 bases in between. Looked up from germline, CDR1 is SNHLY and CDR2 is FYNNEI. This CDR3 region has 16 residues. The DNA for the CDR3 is TGTGCCAGCAGTGAATACCTGGACACAACCTATTCACCCCTCCACTTT. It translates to CASSEYLDTTYSPLHF. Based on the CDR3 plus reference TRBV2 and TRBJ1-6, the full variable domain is EPEVTQTPSHQVTQMGQEVILRCVPISNHLYFYWYRQILGQKVEFLVSFYNNEISEKSEIFDDQFSVERPDGSNFTLKIRSTKLEDSAMYFCASSEYLDTTYSPLHFGNGTRLTVT.

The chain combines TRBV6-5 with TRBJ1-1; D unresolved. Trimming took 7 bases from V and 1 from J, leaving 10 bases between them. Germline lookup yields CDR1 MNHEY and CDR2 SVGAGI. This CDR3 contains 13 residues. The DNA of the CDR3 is TGTGCCAGCACTTTTTGGGAGAACACTGAAGCTTTCTTT. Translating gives CASTFWENTEAFF.

For the CDR3, the DNA is TGTGCCAGCTCAGGAGGACAGGGGGAACAGCCCCAGCATTTT. Translation: CASSGGQGEQPQHF. V gene TRBV18 combines with J gene TRBJ1-5; 10 positions match TRBD1. CDR3 size: 14 residues. CDR1 and CDR2 (germline): KGHSH, LQKENI. V trimming: 5 bases; J trimming: 7 bases; junction bases outside the gene matches: 5. Full variable domain (missing parts from reference TRBV18 and TRBJ1-5): NAGVMQNPRHLVRRRGQEARLRCSPMKGHSHVYWYRQLPEEGLKFMVYLQKENIIDESGMPKERFSAEFPKEGPSILRIQQVVRGDSAAYFCASSGGQGEQPQHFGDGTRLSIL.

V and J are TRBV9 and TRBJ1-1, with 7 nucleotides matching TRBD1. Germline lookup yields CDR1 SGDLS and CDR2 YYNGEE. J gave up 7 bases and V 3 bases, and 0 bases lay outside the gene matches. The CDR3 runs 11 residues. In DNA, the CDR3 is TGTGCCAGCAGCGGGACAGGTGAAGCTTTCTTT. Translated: CASSGTGEAFF. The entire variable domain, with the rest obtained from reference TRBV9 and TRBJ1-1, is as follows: DSGVTQTPKHLITATGQRVTLRCSPRSGDLSVYWYQQSLDQGLQFLIQYYNGEERAKGNILERFSAQQFPDLHSELNLSSLELGDSALYFCASSGTGEAFFGQGTRLTVV.

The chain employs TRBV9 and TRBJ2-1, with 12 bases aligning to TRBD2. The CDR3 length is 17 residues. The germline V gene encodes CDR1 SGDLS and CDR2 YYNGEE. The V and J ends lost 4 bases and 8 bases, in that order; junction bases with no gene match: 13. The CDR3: CASSPVGLAGGRYEQFF. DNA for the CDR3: TGTGCCAGCAGCCCCGTAGGGCTAGCGGGGGGGCGTTATGAGCAGTTCTTC.

CDR3 residues: CASSEGIGSGSPGNTIYF. CDR3 nucleotide sequence: TGTGCCAGCAGTGAAGGTATAGGGTCGGGCTCCCCTGGAAACACCATATATTTT. The V gene is TRBV6-1, the J gene TRBJ1-3, with unresolved D. The CDR3 runs 18 residues. From germline, CDR1 is MNHNS and CDR2 SASEGT. V was cut by 1 base and J by 2 bases, with 18 bases left in between.

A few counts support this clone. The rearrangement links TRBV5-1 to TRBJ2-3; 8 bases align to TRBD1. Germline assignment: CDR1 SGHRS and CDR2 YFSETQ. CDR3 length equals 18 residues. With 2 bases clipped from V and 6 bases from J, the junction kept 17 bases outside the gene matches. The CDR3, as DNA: TGCGCCAGCAGCTTTGGGACAGGTCACCCGTCCCAACACGATACGCAGTATTTT. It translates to CASSFGTGHPSQHDTQYF.

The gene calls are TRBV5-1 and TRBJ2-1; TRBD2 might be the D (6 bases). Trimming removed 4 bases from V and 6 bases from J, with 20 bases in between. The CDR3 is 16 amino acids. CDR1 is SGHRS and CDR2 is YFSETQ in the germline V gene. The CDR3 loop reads CASSAYGTHPPNEQFF. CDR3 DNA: TGCGCCAGCAGCGCATACGGGACTCACCCGCCCAATGAGCAGTTCTTC.

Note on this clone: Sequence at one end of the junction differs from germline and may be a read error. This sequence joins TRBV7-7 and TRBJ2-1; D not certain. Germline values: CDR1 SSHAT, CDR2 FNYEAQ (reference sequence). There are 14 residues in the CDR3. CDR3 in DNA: TGTGCTAGCAGCCCCGAGTGGGGCTACAATGAGCAGTTCTTC. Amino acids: CASSPEWGYNEQFF. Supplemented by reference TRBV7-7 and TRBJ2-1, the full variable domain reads GAGVSQSPRYKVTKRGQDVTLRCDPISSHATLYWYQQALGQGPEFLTYFNYEAQPDKSGLPSDRFSAERPEGSISTLTIQRTEQRDSAMYRCASSPEWGYNEQFFGPGTRLTVL.

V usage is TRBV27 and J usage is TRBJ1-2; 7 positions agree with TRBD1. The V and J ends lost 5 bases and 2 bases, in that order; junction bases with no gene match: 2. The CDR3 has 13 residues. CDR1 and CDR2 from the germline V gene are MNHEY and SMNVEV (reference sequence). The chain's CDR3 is CASSGTENYGYTF. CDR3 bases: TGTGCCAGCAGTGGGACAGAGAACTATGGCTACACCTTC.

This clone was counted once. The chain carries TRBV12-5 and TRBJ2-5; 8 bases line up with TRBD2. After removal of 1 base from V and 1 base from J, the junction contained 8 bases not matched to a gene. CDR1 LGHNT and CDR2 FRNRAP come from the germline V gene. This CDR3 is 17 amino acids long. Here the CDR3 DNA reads TGTGCTAGTGGTTTGGGGAGCGGGGGAGCCGGCCAAGAGACCCAGTACTTC. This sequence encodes CASGLGSGGAGQETQYF.

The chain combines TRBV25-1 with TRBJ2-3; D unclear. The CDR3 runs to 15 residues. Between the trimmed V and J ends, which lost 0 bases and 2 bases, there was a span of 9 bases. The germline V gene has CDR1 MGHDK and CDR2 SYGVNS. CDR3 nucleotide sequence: TGTGCCAGCAGTGAATATATGACTCACACAGATACGCAGTATTTT. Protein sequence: CASSEYMTHTDTQYF.

The CDR3 DNA reads as TGTGCCAGCAGCTTGGAAAGTCCTAGCGGGAGGACCAATGAGCAGTTCTTC. Amino acid sequence: CASSLESPSGRTNEQFF. The chain carries TRBV11-3 and TRBJ2-1; 11 bases map to TRBD2. V gave up 3 bases and J gave up 6 bases; unmatched junction bases: 10. The CDR3 loop spans 17 amino acids. Germline CDR1 is SGHNT and CDR2 is YENEEA.

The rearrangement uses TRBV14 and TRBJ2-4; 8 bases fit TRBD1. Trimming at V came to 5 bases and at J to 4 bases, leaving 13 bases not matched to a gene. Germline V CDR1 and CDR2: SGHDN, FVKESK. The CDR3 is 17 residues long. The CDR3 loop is CASSSRPYRQGKNIQYF. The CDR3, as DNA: TGTGCCAGCAGCTCGCGCCCTTATCGACAGGGGAAAAACATTCAGTACTTC.

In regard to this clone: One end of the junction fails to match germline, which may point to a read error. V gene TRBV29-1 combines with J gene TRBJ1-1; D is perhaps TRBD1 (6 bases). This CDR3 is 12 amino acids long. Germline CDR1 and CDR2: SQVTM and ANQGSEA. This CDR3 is CSVEGQFTKAFF. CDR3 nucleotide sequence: TGCAGCGTAGAAGGACAGTTTACCAAAGCTTTCTTT.

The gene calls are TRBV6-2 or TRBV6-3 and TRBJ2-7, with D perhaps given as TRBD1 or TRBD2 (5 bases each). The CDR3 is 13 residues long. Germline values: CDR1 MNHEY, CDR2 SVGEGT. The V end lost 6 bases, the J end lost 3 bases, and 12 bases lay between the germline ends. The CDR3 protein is CASSRDGFYEQYF. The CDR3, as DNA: TGTGCCAGCAGCAGGGACGGCTTCTACGAGCAGTACTTC.

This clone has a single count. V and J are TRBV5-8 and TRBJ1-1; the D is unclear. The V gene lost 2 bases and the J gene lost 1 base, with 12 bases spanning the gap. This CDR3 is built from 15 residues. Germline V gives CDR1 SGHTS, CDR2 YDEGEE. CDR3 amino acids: CASSFGSRRNTEAFF. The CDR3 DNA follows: TGTGCCAGCAGCTTCGGGAGTCGACGGAACACTGAAGCTTTCTTT.

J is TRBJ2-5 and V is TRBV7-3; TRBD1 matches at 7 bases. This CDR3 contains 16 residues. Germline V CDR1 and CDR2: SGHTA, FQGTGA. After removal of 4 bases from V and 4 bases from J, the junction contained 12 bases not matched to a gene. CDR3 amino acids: CASSSQTGTRGETQYF. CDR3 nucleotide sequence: TGTGCCAGCAGCTCCCAGACAGGGACCCGGGGAGAGACCCAGTACTTC.

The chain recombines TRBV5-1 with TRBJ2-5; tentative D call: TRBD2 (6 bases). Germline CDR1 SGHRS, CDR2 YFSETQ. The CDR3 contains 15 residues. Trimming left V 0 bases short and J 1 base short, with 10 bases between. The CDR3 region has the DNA TGCGCCAGCAGCTTGGAGCGGGCAGCCCAAGAGACCCAGTACTTC. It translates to CASSLERAAQETQYF.